The clone carrying this T cell receptor (beta chain) came up a few times. The data stem from a study of cytotoxic CD8 clonotypes in ibrutinib-treated CLL. Whole-study context: The patient breakdown showed fewer than twelve relapsed/refractory and about 16 treatment-naive cases, with 17 to 18 IGHV unmutated. Per sample, productive templates averaged about 240,000 and productive rearrangements averaged approximately 87,000. Responses: approximately 25 partial, 2 complete; after median approximately six years, around 15 stayed remitted, approximately twelve progressed.

The CDR3 is made up of 13 amino acids. CDR1 and CDR2 from the germline V gene are MGHRA and YSYEKL. V dropped 1 base and J dropped 5 bases, with 8 bases sitting between them. Assay: immunoSEQ multiplex PCR; the TCRdb copy retains only in-frame clones and omits some. The sample has around 250,000 clones, 70% seen once. The rearrangement joins TRBV4-1 to TRBJ2-5; D is possibly TRBD2 (5 bases). Sequences were derived from PBMCs, sampled after 24 months of ibrutinib treatment. The clonotype comes from a human donor with chronic lymphocytic leukemia. The CDR3 coding sequence is TGCGCCAGCAGCCAAGTGGGAGCGGAGACCCAGTACTTC. Its translation is CASSQVGAETQYF.